Listed here are 20 T cell receptor beta chains from one sample, sequenced in a study of regulatory T cells in long-lasting Graves disease. With iRepertoire HTBI primers and Arm-PCR of CDR3 regions, TCR beta libraries were built. TCRdb called the multiplex PCR reads again in MiXCR, with one record for every CDR3 protein. This sample yields some 450,000 distinct CDR3 sequences, of which about 15% are seen a single time; around 10% belongs to the top ten. Time point given: newly diagnosed GD, antithyroid drugs for less than 3 months. Extracted PBMC RNA gave rise to the TCR library. This same sample was also part of a study on T cells in Graves' hyperthyroidism and ophthalmopathy.

The sample in question was peripheral blood mononuclear cells (PBMCs), obtained at new diagnosis, from a patient treated with antithyroid drugs. The receptors stem from a woman aged 25 to 45 with Graves disease.

This clonotype was observed once. Mismatch with germline at one junction end may stem from a read error. The rearrangement joins TRBV5-1 to TRBJ2-3; 7 bases line up with TRBD1. CDR1 is SGHRS, CDR2 YFSETQ, per germline. This CDR3 is built from 14 residues. As DNA, the CDR3 is TGCGCCGGCAGCAGGGACAGAATCACAGATACGCAGTATTTT. Its protein product is CAGSRDRITDTQYF.

This clonotype was detected only a few times. This CDR3 is CASSLQGSGAYQETQYF. Written as DNA, the CDR3 is TGTGCCAGCAGCCTACAGGGATCGGGGGCGTACCAAGAGACCCAGTACTTC. V and J are TRBV2 and TRBJ2-5; perhaps D is TRBD1 or TRBD2 (6 bases each). This CDR3 is built from 17 residues. The V end lost 6 bases, the J end lost 0 bases, and 20 bases lay between the germline ends. CDR1 and CDR2 (germline): SNHLY, FYNNEI.

The chain uses TRBV9 and TRBJ1-2; 7 bases are shared with TRBD1. This CDR3 region has 16 residues. V lost 3 bases, J lost 4 bases, and 12 bases stayed unmatched. CDR1 is SGDLS and CDR2 is YYNGEE in the germline V gene. The CDR3 nucleotides read TGTGCCAGCAGCGGATCTCACAGGGGCCCCGGCTATGGCTACACCTTC. This gives the protein CASSGSHRGPGYGYTF.

This clonotype has a count of ten or more. CDR3 coding DNA: TGTGCCAGCAGCCAAGGGGGGAGCTCCTACAATGAGCAGTTCTTC. Its protein product is CASSQGGSSYNEQFF. The chain couples TRBV4-2 to TRBJ2-1; D could derive from TRBD1 or TRBD2 (5 bases each). Trimming stripped 1 base from V and 0 bases from J, with 7 bases between. The CDR3 totals 15 residues. Per the germline V gene, CDR1 is LGHNA and CDR2 is YNFKEQ.

This clonotype came up many times. The chain joins TRBV18 to TRBJ1-5; D is unclear. Trimming cost V 2 bases and J 6 bases, with 8 bases left between them. This CDR3 spans 13 amino acids. Germline-derived CDR1 and CDR2 are KGHSH and LQKENI. The CDR3 here is CASSPSFSQPQHF. The DNA for the CDR3 is TGTGCCAGCTCACCATCTTTTTCTCAGCCCCAGCATTTT. Looking up the rest from reference TRBV18 and TRBJ1-5 gives the full variable domain: NAGVMQNPRHLVRRRGQEARLRCSPMKGHSHVYWYRQLPEEGLKFMVYLQKENIIDESGMPKERFSAEFPKEGPSILRIQQVVRGDSAAYFCASSPSFSQPQHFGDGTRLSIL.

The table lists this clonotype with many counts. The chain links TRBV5-1 to TRBJ1-5; possibly TRBD1 for D (6 bases). Germline V gene sequence: CDR1 SGHRS, CDR2 YFSETQ. V dropped 4 bases and J dropped 7 bases, with 15 bases sitting between them. The CDR3 consists of 14 residues. CDR3 region: CASSPAGAGQPQHF. Written as DNA, the CDR3 is TGCGCCAGCAGCCCGGCGGGGGCAGGACAGCCCCAGCATTTT. The full variable domain, completed using reference TRBV5-1 and TRBJ1-5, is KAGVTQTPRYLIKTRGQQVTLSCSPISGHRSVSWYQQTPGQGLQFLFEYFSETQRNKGNFPGRFSGRQFSNSRSEMNVSTLELGDSALYLCASSPAGAGQPQHFGDGTRLSIL.

V and J are TRBV12-3 or TRBV12-4 and TRBJ1-2; the D is unclear. The CDR3 totals 13 residues. V lost 3 bases and J 6 bases, leaving 11 bases between the germline ends. This chain's CDR3 is CASSFPTFHGYTF. Written as DNA, the CDR3 is TGTGCCAGCAGTTTTCCGACGTTTCATGGCTACACCTTC.

This clonotype appeared many times. This sequence joins TRBV20-1 and TRBJ2-3; TRBD2 is a possible D gene (6 bases). V gave up 3 bases and J gave up 6 bases, with 19 bases separating them. The CDR3 has 15 residues. The germline CDR1 and CDR2 sequences are DFQATT and SNEGSKA (reference sequence). Here the CDR3 reads CSASFRGGRVDTQYF. Here the CDR3 DNA reads TGCAGTGCTAGTTTCCGCGGAGGGCGGGTTGATACGCAGTATTTT.

This clonotype was counted ten times or more. This chain links TRBV30 with TRBJ2-3; 9 nucleotides align to TRBD2. The V gene's germline CDR1 is GTSNPN and CDR2 SVGIG (reference sequence). The junction had 7 bases not matched to a gene; V was cut back by 1 base and J by 2 bases. The CDR3 loop spans 16 amino acids. CDR3 in amino acids: CAWSAMTSGHTDTQYF. The DNA of the CDR3 is TGTGCCTGGAGTGCAATGACTAGCGGCCACACAGATACGCAGTATTTT.

This clonotype was found a few times. The chain links TRBV4-3 to TRBJ2-7, with D possibly matching TRBD2 (5 bases). Trimming cost V 0 bases and J 6 bases, with 15 bases left between them. Per the germline V gene, CDR1 is LGHNA and CDR2 is YSLEER. CDR3 size: 15 residues. The CDR3 DNA reads as TGCGCCAGCAGCCAAGAATCGGGGAGAGAGGGCGAGCAGTACTTC. Its translation is CASSQESGREGEQYF.

This clonotype was observed a few times. The J gene is TRBJ2-7, the V gene TRBV6-1; D not certain. CDR3 length: 11 amino acids. Per germline, CDR1 MNHNS and CDR2 SASEGT. V lost 6 bases and J lost 9, with 12 bases in between. As DNA, the CDR3 is TGTGCCAGCAGAAAAGATTGGGGGCAGTACTTC. Translated, it gives CASRKDWGQYF.

This clonotype was seen more than once but under ten times. The V call is TRBV7-9, the J call TRBJ1-3; TRBD1 is a possible D gene (6 bases). CDR3 length: 18 residues. V dropped 1 base and J dropped 0 bases, with 16 bases sitting between them. Germline V gene sequence: CDR1 SEHNR, CDR2 FQNEAQ (reference sequence). CDR3 in amino acids: CASSLGAAGGLSGNTIYF. The DNA of the CDR3 is TGTGCCAGCAGCTTAGGGGCAGCGGGGGGCCTCTCTGGAAACACCATATATTTT.

This clonotype was counted many times. V gene TRBV9 combines with J gene TRBJ2-3; 10 nucleotides align to TRBD2. V lost 4 bases, J lost 0 bases, and 11 bases stayed unmatched. From germline, CDR1 is SGDLS and CDR2 YYNGEE. There are 18 residues in the CDR3. The CDR3: CASSPQVLAGVSTDTQYF. The CDR3 nucleotides read TGTGCCAGCAGCCCTCAAGTGCTAGCGGGGGTTAGCACAGATACGCAGTATTTT.

On this clonotype itself: A much larger clone lies a single base off, so this may be a read error. The genes are TRBV3-1 and TRBJ2-1; 14 bases are shared with TRBD2. J lost 8 bases, V lost 3 bases, and 6 bases had no gene match. The germline V gene has CDR1 LGHDT and CDR2 YNNKEL (reference sequence). The CDR3 length is 16 residues. The CDR3 loop reads CASSQTSGRAIYEQFF. CDR3 sequence (DNA): TGTGCCAGCAGCCAGACTAGCGGGAGGGCCATCTATGAGCAGTTCTTC.

This clonotype has ten or more counts. This sequence joins TRBV3-1 and TRBJ2-1, with D perhaps matching TRBD2 (5 bases). Trimming took 1 base from V and 5 from J, leaving 15 bases between them. This CDR3 has 16 residues. Germline V lookup: CDR1 LGHDT, CDR2 YNNKEL (reference sequence). This chain's CDR3 is CASSQVATNLDNEQFF. For the CDR3, the DNA is TGTGCCAGCAGCCAAGTTGCGACTAACCTAGACAATGAGCAGTTCTTC.

The genes are TRBV13 and TRBJ1-1, with D hard to call. The CDR3 spans 13 residues. Trimming took 7 bases from V and 2 from J, leaving 11 bases between them. CDR1 PRHDT and CDR2 FYEKMQ come from the germline V gene (reference sequence). In DNA form, the CDR3 reads TGTGCCAGCACCCACGGGGAAAACACTGAAGCTTTCTTT. Its protein is CASTHGENTEAFF.

This clonotype has at least ten counts. The chain has TRBV6-1 and TRBJ2-5, with 7 nucleotides matching TRBD2. The CDR3 has 14 amino acids. The J segment lost 0 bases and the V segment lost 5 bases, leaving 3 bases of the junction unmatched. Germline V gene sequence: CDR1 MNHNS, CDR2 SASEGT. This CDR3 reads CASSPLADQETQYF. The CDR3 coding sequence is TGTGCCAGCAGTCCCCTAGCGGACCAAGAGACCCAGTACTTC.

The chain links TRBV6-2 or TRBV6-3 to TRBJ2-2, with D hard to call. Germline lookup yields CDR1 MNHEY and CDR2 SVGEGT. Trimming stripped 2 bases from V and 1 base from J, with 8 bases between. The CDR3 has 15 residues. The CDR3 DNA is TGTGCCAGCAGTTACGGTCGCAGGAACACCGGGGAGCTGTTTTTT. Its translation is CASSYGRRNTGELFF.

This clonotype was seen many times. The chain has TRBV20-1 and TRBJ2-7, with D perhaps matching TRBD2 (6 bases). The V end lost 0 bases, the J end lost 0 bases, and 12 bases lay between the germline ends. This CDR3 contains 15 residues. From germline, CDR1 is DFQATT and CDR2 SNEGSKA (reference sequence). The DNA of the CDR3 is TGCAGTGCTAGAGATTACGGAGGGAGCTCCTACGAGCAGTACTTC. Translation gives CSARDYGGSSYEQYF.

This clonotype showed up many times. The chain links TRBV27 to TRBJ1-2; D is perhaps TRBD1 (5 bases). CDR3 length: 12 amino acids. Trimming shortened V by 5 bases and J by 8 bases, and 12 bases separated the two germline ends. Germline V gives CDR1 MNHEY, CDR2 SMNVEV (reference sequence). Here the CDR3 reads CASSQGVGGYTF. For the CDR3, the DNA is TGTGCCAGCAGTCAGGGTGTAGGGGGCTACACCTTC.